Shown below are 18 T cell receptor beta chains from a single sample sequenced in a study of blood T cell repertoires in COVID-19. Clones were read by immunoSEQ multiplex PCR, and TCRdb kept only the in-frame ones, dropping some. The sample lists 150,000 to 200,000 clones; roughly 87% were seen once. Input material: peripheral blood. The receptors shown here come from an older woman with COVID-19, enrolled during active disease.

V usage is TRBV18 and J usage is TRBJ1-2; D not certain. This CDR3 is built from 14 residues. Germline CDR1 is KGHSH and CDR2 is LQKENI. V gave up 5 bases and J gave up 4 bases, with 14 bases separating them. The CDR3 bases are TGTGCCAGCTCAGAGGCCTTGGACTTCTATGGCTACACCTTC. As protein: CASSEALDFYGYTF.

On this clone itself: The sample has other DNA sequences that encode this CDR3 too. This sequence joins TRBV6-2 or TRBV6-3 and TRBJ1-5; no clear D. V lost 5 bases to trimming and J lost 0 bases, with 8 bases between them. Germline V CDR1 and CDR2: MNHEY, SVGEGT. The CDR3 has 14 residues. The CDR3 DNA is TGTGCCAGCAGTGGCGGTTATAGCAATCAGCCCCAGCATTTT. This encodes CASSGGYSNQPQHF.

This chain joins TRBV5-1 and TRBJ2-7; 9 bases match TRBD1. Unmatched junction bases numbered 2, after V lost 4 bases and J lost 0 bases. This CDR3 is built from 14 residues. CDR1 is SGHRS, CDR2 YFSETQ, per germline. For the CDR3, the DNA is TGCGCCAGCAGCCCGGGACAGGGCTCCTACGAGCAGTACGTC. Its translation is CASSPGQGSYEQYV.

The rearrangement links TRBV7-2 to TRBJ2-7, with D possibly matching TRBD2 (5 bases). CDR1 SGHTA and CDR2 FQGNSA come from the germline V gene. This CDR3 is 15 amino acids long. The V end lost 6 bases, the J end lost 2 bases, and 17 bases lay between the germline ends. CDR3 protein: CASRPAGVSPYEQYF. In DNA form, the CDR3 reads TGTGCCAGCAGGCCAGCCGGGGTGTCCCCCTACGAGCAGTACTTC. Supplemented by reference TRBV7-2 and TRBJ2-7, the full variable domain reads GAGVSQSPSNKVTEKGKDVELRCDPISGHTALYWYRQSLGQGLEFLIYFQGNSAPDKSGLPSDRFSAERTGGSVSTLTIQRTQQEDSAVYLCASRPAGVSPYEQYFGPGTRLTVT.

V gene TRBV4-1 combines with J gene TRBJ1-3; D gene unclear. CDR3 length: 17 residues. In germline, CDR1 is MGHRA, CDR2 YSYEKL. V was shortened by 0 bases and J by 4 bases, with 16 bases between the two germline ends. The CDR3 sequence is CASSQDRTPNLGNTIYF. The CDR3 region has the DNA TGCGCCAGCAGCCAAGATAGGACTCCAAATTTGGGAAACACCATATATTTT.

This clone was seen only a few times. For the CDR3, the DNA is TGTGCCAGCAGTTACACAGGGCCTGCCAATGGAAACACCATATATTTT. It translates to CASSYTGPANGNTIYF. V usage is TRBV6-5 and J usage is TRBJ1-3; the D gene is possibly TRBD1 (6 bases). V was clipped by 2 bases and J by 3 bases, with 14 bases between them. The CDR3 runs 16 residues. From germline, CDR1 is MNHEY and CDR2 SVGAGI.

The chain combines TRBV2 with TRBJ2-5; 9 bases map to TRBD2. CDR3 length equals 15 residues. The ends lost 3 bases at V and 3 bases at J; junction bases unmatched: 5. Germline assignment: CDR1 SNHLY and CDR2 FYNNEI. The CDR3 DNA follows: TGTGCCAGCAGTGATGCGGGAGGGAGCGAAGAGACCCAGTACTTC. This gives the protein CASSDAGGSEETQYF.

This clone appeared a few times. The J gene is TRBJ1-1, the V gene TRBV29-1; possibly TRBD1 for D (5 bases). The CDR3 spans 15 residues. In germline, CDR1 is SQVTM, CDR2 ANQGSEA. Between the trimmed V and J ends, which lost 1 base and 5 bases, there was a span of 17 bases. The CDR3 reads CSVEAIIRVRTEAFF. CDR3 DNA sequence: TGCAGCGTTGAAGCGATAATCAGGGTGAGGACTGAAGCTTTCTTT.

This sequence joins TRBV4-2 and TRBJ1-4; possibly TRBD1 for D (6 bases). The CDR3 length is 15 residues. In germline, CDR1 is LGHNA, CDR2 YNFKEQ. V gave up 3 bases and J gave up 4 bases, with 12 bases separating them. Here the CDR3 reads CASSHSTGNNEKLFF. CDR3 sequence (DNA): TGTGCCAGCAGCCACTCGACAGGAAATAATGAAAAACTGTTTTTT.

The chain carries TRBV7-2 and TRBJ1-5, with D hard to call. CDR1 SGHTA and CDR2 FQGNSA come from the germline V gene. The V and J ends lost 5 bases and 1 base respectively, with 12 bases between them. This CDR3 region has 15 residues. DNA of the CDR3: TGTGCCAGCAGCCAAGAGGTCCGGAGCAATCAGCCCCAGCATTTT. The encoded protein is CASSQEVRSNQPQHF.

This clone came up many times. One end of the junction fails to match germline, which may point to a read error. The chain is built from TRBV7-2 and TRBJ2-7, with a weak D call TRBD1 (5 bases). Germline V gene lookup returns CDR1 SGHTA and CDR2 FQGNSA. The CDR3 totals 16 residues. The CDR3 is CASSLRPQGNSHEQYF. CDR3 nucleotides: TGTGCCAGCAGCTTAAGGCCCCAGGGTAACTCCCACGAGCAGTACTTC.

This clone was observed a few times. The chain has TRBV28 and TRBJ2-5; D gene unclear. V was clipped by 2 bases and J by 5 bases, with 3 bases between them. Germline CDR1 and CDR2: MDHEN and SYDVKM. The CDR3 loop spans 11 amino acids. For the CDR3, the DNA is TGTGCCAGCAGTTTACAGGAGACCCAGTACTTC. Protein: CASSLQETQYF. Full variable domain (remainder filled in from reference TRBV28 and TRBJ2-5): DVKVTQSSRYLVKRTGEKVFLECVQDMDHENMFWYRQDPGLGLRLIYFSYDVKMKEKGDIPEGYSVSREKKERFSLILESASTNQTSMYLCASSLQETQYFGPGTRLLVL.

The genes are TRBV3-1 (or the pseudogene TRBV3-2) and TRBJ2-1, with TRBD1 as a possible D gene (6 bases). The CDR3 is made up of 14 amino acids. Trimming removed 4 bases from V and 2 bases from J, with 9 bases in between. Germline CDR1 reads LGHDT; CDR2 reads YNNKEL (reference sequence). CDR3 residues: CASSLGQPYNEQFF. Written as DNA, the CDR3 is TGTGCCAGCAGCCTCGGACAGCCCTACAATGAGCAGTTCTTC.

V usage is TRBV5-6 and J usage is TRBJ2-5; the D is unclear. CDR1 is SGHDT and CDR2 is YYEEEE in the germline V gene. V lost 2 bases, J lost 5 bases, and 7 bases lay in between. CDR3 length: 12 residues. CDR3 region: CASSLFSETQYF. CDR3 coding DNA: TGTGCCAGCAGCTTATTCTCGGAGACCCAGTACTTC.

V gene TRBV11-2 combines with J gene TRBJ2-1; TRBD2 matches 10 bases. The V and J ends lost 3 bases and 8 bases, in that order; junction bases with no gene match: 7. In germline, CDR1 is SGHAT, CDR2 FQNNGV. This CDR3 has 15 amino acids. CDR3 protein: CASSFSGGAFDEQFF. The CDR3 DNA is TGTGCCAGCAGCTTCAGCGGGGGGGCCTTCGATGAGCAGTTCTTC. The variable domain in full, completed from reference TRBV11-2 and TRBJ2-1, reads EAGVAQSPRYKIIEKRQSVAFWCNPISGHATLYWYQQILGQGPKLLIQFQNNGVVDDSQLPKDRFSAERLKGVDSTLKIQPAKLEDSAVYLCASSFSGGAFDEQFFGPGTRLTVL.

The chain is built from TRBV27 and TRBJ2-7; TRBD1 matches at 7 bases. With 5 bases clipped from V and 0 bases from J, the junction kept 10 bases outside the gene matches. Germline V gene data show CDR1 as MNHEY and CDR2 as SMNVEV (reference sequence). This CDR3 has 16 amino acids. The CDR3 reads CASSPYLGQVSYEQYV. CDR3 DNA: TGTGCCAGCAGTCCATACCTCGGACAGGTCTCCTACGAGCAGTACGTC.

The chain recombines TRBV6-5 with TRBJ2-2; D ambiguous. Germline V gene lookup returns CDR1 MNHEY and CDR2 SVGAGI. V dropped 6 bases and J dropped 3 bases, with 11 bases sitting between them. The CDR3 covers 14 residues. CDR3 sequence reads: CASRGEPYTGELFF. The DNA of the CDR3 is TGTGCCAGCAGGGGCGAGCCCTACACCGGGGAGCTGTTTTTT.

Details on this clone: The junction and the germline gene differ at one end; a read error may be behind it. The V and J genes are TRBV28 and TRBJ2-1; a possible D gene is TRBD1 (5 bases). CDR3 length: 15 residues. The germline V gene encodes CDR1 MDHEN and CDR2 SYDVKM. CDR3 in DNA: TGTGCCAGCAGTTTGCTGACAGAAGAGTACAGTGAGCAGTTCTTC. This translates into CASSLLTEEYSEQFF.